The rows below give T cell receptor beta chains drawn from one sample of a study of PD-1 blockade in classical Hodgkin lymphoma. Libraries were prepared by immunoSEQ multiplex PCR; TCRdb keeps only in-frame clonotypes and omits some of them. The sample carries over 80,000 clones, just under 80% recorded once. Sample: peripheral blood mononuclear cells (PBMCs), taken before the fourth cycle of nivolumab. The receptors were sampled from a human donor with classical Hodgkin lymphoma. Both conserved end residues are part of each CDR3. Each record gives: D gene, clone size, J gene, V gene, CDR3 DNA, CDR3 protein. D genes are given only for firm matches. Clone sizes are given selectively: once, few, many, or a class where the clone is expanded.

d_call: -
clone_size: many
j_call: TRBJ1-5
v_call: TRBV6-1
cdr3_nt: TGTGCCAGCAGTGAAGGTCCCGGAGATAGCAATCAGCCCCAGCATTTT
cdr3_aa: CASSEGPGDSNQPQHF

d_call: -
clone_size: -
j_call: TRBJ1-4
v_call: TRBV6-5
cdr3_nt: TGTGCCAGCAGCCGCGGGGCACGGGCTAATGAAAAACTGTTTTTT
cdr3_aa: CASSRGARANEKLFF

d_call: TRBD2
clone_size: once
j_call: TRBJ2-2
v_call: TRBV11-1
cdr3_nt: TGTGCCAGCAGCAAGAGGGAGGGCACCGGGGAGCTGTTTTTT
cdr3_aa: CASSKREGTGELFF

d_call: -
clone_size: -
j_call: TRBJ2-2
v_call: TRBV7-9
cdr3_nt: TGTGCCAGCAGCTTGCAGGGGAACACCGGGGAGCTGTTTTTT
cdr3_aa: CASSLQGNTGELFF

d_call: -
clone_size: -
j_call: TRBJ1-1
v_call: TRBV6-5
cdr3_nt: TGTGCCAGCAGTCTTTCCCGGCTCGCAGCTTTCTTT
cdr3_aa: CASSLSRLAAFF

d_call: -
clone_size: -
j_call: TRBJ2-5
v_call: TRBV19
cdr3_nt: TGTGCCACCTCATGGGCACCGGAGGAGACCCAGTACTTC
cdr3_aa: CATSWAPEETQYF

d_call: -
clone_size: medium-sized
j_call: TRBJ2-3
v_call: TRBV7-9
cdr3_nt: TGTGCCAGCAGCTTAGAGGGGTACACAGATACGCAGTATTTT
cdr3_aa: CASSLEGYTDTQYF

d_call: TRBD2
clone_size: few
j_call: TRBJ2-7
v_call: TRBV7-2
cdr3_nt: TGTGCCAGCAGCTTAGTCCCTAGCGGGAGCATGGGATACTACGAGCAGTACTTC
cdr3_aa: CASSLVPSGSMGYYEQYF

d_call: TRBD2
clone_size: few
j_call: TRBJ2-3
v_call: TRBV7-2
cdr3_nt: TGTGCCAGCAGCTTAGATTCCGGACTAGCTCTTTTGGCAGATACGCAGTATTTT
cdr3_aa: CASSLDSGLALLADTQYF

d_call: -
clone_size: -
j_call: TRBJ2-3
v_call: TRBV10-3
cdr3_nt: TGTGCCATTAGAGGGGGGAACAGGGAGAGGGGCGCCACAGATACGCAGTATTTT
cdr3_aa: CAIRGGNRERGATDTQYF

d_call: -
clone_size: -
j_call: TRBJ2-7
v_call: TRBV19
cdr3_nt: TGTGCCAGTAGTATAGATGAGGGTTACGAGCAGTACTTC
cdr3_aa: CASSIDEGYEQYF